The 5 T cell receptor beta chains listed next were all sequenced from one sample in a study of early T cells in non-severe SARS-CoV-2 infection. One entry per CDR3 protein results from TCRdb running MiXCR on the 5' RACE reads. The data contain fewer than 30,000 distinct CDR3 sequences, roughly 5.6% of them singletons. The sequenced sample consisted of whole blood. The receptors shown here come from an adult who was a healthcare worker with PCR-confirmed SARS-CoV-2 infection or an uninfected control (not recorded which).

The chain uses TRBV2 and TRBJ1-4, with TRBD1 as a possible D gene (5 bases). V was pared by 6 bases and J by 0 bases, with 17 bases between. CDR3 length equals 17 residues. Per germline, CDR1 SNHLY and CDR2 FYNNEI. This chain's CDR3 is CASRDDSGLATNEKLFF. As DNA, the CDR3 is TGTGCCAGCAGGGATGACAGCGGACTTGCAACTAATGAAAAACTGTTTTTT.

This clonotype was seen ten or more times. This chain connects TRBV4-3 to TRBJ1-1, with D tentatively TRBD1 (5 bases). Germline lookup yields CDR1 LGHNA and CDR2 YSLEER. Trimming shortened V by 0 bases and J by 4 bases, and 24 bases separated the two germline ends. This CDR3 has 19 residues. Written as DNA, the CDR3 is TGCGCCAGCAGCCAAGATTTCGTCGGCTCGCGAGGGGTGGGCACTGAAGCTTTCTTT. Translating gives CASSQDFVGSRGVGTEAFF.

This clonotype was detected many times. The V and J genes are TRBV5-1 and TRBJ1-5; tentatively, D is TRBD1 (6 bases). Germline V gives CDR1 SGHRS, CDR2 YFSETQ. The CDR3 has 15 residues. V was cut by 0 bases and J by 4 bases, with 11 bases left in between. CDR3 loop: CASSLGGGENQPQHF. CDR3 coding DNA: TGCGCCAGCAGCTTGGGAGGGGGTGAAAATCAGCCCCAGCATTTT.

This clonotype was seen repeatedly, ten times or more. The chain couples TRBV3-1 to TRBJ2-7; the match to TRBD2 covers 8 bases. V trimming: 4 bases; J trimming: 4 bases; junction bases outside the gene matches: 6. This CDR3 is 14 amino acids long. CDR1 and CDR2 (germline): LGHDT, YNNKEL (reference sequence). The CDR3 reads CASSPAGVEYEQYF. The CDR3, as DNA: TGTGCCAGCAGCCCAGCGGGAGTCGAGTACGAGCAGTACTTC.

This clonotype appeared many times. CDR3 in DNA: TGCGCCAGCAGCGCCGGACTAGCATCCTACAATGAGCAGTTCTTC. It encodes CASSAGLASYNEQFF. The J gene is TRBJ2-1, the V gene TRBV10-2; the match to TRBD2 covers 8 bases. With 6 bases clipped from V and 1 base from J, the junction kept 5 bases outside the gene matches. Germline-derived CDR1 and CDR2 are WSHSY and SAAADI. The CDR3 runs 15 residues.